This is a list of T cell receptor beta chains from one sample in a study of shared clonotypes between healthy human individuals. Measured with immunoSEQ multiplex PCR; TCRdb has only the in-frame clones, and not every one. There are a few million clones in the sample; 85% to 95% occur only once, and roughly 0.36% lies in the top ten. Sequencing was carried out using naive CD4+ T cells from PBMCs. The receptors here all came from a man between 18 and 29 years old in good health. Some clones in this sample may be carry-over from other donors' samples. Both conserved end residues are part of each CDR3. D genes are given only for firm matches. Only part of the rows carry a size: once, few, many, or a class if the clone is expanded.

len: 14
abundance: .
j_gene: TRBJ2-7
v_gene: TRBV9
d_gene: TRBD1
CDR3nt: TGTGCCAGCAGCGCCGGACAGGGTATCAACGAGCAGTACTTC
CDR3aa: CASSAGQGINEQYF

len: 15
abundance: .
j_gene: TRBJ2-7
v_gene: TRBV6-5
d_gene: TRBD1
CDR3nt: TGTGCCAGCAGTCCTTATAGACAGGGGCCCTACGAGCAGTACTTC
CDR3aa: CASSPYRQGPYEQYF

len: 14
abundance: .
j_gene: TRBJ1-1
v_gene: TRBV7-9
d_gene: .
CDR3nt: TGTGCCAGCAGCTTCCGGGGGGATTACACTGAAGCTTTCTTT
CDR3aa: CASSFRGDYTEAFF

len: 14
abundance: .
j_gene: TRBJ2-7
v_gene: TRBV7-2
d_gene: .
CDR3nt: TGTGCCAGCAACCCTGGGGGCAGCTCCTACGAGCAGTACTTC
CDR3aa: CASNPGGSSYEQYF

len: 16
abundance: .
j_gene: TRBJ2-3
v_gene: TRBV7-9
d_gene: TRBD2
CDR3nt: TGTGCCAGCAGCTCCCGGACTAGCGGGTACACAGATACGCAGTATTTT
CDR3aa: CASSSRTSGYTDTQYF

len: 13
abundance: .
j_gene: TRBJ2-7
v_gene: TRBV18
d_gene: .
CDR3nt: TGTGCCAGCTCACCAGTTACAGGGACCGAGCAGTACTTC
CDR3aa: CASSPVTGTEQYF

len: 15
abundance: .
j_gene: TRBJ2-1
v_gene: TRBV27
d_gene: TRBD2
CDR3nt: TGTGCCAGCCAAAGGGAGACTAGCGGGAGTAATGAGCAGTTCTTC
CDR3aa: CASQRETSGSNEQFF

len: 18
abundance: .
j_gene: TRBJ2-5
v_gene: TRBV4-1
d_gene: TRBD1
CDR3nt: TGCGCCAGCAGCCAAGACCACATTAGTGCAGGGGGCTTGGAGACCCAGTACTTC
CDR3aa: CASSQDHISAGGLETQYF

len: 14
abundance: few
j_gene: TRBJ1-4
v_gene: TRBV18
d_gene: .
CDR3nt: TGTGCCAGCTCCCTCTCGGCAACTAATGAAAAACTGTTTTTT
CDR3aa: CASSLSATNEKLFF

len: 13
abundance: .
j_gene: TRBJ2-7
v_gene: TRBV14
d_gene: .
CDR3nt: TGTGCCAGCAGCCAAGGCCAGCACTACGAGCAGTACTTC
CDR3aa: CASSQGQHYEQYF

len: 14
abundance: once
j_gene: TRBJ2-7
v_gene: TRBV5-6
d_gene: TRBD1
CDR3nt: TGTGCCAGCAGCGTTGACAGGGCGACCTACGAGCAGTACTTC
CDR3aa: CASSVDRATYEQYF

len: 12
abundance: .
j_gene: TRBJ1-2
v_gene: TRBV28
d_gene: .
CDR3nt: TGTGCCAGCAGTTTACGGCGCCATGGCTACACCTTC
CDR3aa: CASSLRRHGYTF

len: 15
abundance: .
j_gene: TRBJ1-1
v_gene: TRBV5-4
d_gene: .
CDR3nt: TGTGCCAGCAGCTTGGAGTCCAGCCTGAACACTGAAGCTTTCTTT
CDR3aa: CASSLESSLNTEAFF

len: 13
abundance: few
j_gene: TRBJ1-1
v_gene: TRBV28
d_gene: .
CDR3nt: TGTGCCAGCAGTTTAGCTGGGGACACTGAAGCTTTCTTT
CDR3aa: CASSLAGDTEAFF

len: 12
abundance: once
j_gene: TRBJ2-7
v_gene: TRBV28
d_gene: .
CDR3nt: TGTGCCAGCATGGTCAGTACCTACGAGCAGTACTTC
CDR3aa: CASMVSTYEQYF

len: 14
abundance: .
j_gene: TRBJ2-3
v_gene: TRBV6-6
d_gene: .
CDR3nt: TGTGCCAGCCACCTAGGGCAGGGCACAGATACGCAGTATTTT
CDR3aa: CASHLGQGTDTQYF

len: 13
abundance: .
j_gene: TRBJ1-1
v_gene: TRBV19
d_gene: .
CDR3nt: TGTGCCAGTAGGACCAGGTTGGATATCGAAGCTTTCTTT
CDR3aa: CASRTRLDIEAFF